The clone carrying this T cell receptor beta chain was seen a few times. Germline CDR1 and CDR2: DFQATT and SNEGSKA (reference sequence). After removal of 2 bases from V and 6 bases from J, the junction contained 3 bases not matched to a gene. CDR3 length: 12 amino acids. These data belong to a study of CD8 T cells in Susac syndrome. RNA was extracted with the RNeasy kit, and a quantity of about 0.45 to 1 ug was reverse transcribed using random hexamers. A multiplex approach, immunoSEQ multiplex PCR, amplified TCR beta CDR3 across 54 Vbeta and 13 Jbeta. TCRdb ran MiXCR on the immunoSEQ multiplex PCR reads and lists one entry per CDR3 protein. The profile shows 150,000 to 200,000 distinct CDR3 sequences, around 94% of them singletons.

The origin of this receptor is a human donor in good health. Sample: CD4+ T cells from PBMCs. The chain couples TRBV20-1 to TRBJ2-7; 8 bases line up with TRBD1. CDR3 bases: TGCAGTGCTAGAAGCGACAGGGGCGAGCAGTACTTC. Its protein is CSARSDRGEQYF.